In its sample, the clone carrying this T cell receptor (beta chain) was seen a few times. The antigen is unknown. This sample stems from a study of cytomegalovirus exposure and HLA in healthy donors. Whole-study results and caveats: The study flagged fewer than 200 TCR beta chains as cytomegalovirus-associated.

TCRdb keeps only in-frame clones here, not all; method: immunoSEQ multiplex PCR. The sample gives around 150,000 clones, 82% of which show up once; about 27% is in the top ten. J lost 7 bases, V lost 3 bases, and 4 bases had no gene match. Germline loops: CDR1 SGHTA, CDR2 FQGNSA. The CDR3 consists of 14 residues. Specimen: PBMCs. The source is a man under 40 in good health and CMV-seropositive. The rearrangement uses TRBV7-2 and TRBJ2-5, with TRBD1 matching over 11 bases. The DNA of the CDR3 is TGTGCCAGCAGCTTGGACAGGGGGCAGGGGACCCAGTACTTC. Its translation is CASSLDRGQGTQYF.